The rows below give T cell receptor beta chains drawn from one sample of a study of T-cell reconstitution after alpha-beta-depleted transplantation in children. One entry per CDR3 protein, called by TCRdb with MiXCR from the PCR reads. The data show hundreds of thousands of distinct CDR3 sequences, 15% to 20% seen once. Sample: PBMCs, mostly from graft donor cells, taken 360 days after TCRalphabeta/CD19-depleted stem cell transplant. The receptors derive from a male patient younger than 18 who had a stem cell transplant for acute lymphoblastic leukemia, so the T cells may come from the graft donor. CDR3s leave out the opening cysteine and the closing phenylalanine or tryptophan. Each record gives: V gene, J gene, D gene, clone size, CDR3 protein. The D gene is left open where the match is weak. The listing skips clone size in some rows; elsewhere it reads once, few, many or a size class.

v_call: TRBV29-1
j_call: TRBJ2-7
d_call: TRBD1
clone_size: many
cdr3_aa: SVPKGAHEQY

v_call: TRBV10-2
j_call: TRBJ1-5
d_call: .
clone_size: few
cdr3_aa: ASSESEGIGNQPQH

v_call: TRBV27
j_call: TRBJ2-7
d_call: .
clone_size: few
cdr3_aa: ASSYRGYYEQY

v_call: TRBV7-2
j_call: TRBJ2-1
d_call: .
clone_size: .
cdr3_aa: ASSLLARDEQF

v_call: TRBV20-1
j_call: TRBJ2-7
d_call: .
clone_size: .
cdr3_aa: SASWARTYEQY

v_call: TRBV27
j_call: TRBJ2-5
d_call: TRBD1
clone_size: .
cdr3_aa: ASSHRDRPETQY

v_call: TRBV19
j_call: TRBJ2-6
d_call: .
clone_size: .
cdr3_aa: ANRITGANVLT

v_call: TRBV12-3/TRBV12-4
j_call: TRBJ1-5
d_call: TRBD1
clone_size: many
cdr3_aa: ASSLQGAVRAGQPQH

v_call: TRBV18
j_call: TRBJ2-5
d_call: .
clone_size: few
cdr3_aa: ASAAQGLQETQY

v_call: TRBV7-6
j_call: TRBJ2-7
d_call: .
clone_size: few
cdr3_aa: ASSQTLAENYEQY

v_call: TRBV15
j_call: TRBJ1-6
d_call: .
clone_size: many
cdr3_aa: ATSSSGFSPLH

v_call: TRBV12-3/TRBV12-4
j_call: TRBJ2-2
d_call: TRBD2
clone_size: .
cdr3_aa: ASSLDRTRYAGELF

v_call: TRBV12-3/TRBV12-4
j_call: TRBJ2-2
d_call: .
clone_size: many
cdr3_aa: ASSFNRELF

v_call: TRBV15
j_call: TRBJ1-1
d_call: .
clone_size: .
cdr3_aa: AISTRNTEAF

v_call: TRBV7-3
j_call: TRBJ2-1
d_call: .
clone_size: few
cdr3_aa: ASSFTGSHEQF

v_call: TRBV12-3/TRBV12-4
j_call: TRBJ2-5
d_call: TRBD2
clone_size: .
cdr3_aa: ASSFRTSGRLQETQY